This T cell receptor beta chain was recovered during a study of blood T cell repertoires in COVID-19. Study-level background: Samples representing acute and convalescent COVID-19 were sourced from the United States, Italy and Spain. The cDNA or gDNA used as material had been derived from T cells, B-cell-depleted T cells, or PBMCs.

In the original analysis: Cell counts per sample came from amplifying reference gene primers. Method: immunoSEQ multiplex PCR; TCRdb's copy keeps in-frame clones and lacks some. The DNA was the basis for D and trimming; V, J and clone size are from that table. The data contain about 90,000 clones, more than 80% of them singletons. The sequenced material came from peripheral blood. This TCR came from a woman between 70 and 85 years old with acute or convalescent COVID-19.

CDR3 DNA sequence: TGTGCCAGCACCCCGGACAGGGGGCGGGTCAATGAGCAGTTCTTC. Translating it yields CASTPDRGRVNEQFF. The chain combines TRBV6-5 with TRBJ2-1; 11 positions agree with TRBD1. Unmatched junction bases numbered 8, after V lost 7 bases and J lost 6 bases. The CDR3 is 15 residues long. In germline, CDR1 is MNHEY, CDR2 SVGAGI.